This TCR beta chain was sequenced for a study of TIL therapy for anti-PD-1-resistant metastatic lung cancer. Study summary: Tumor harvest preceded PD-1/PD-L1 blockade, followed by nivolumab treatment. Half of patients were current or former smokers.

As for time point: pre-treatment sample, taken before nivolumab and TIL therapy. Study-wide results and limits: The baseline peripheral repertoire was partially replaced by infused TIL clonotypes that later decayed.

With 2 bases clipped from V and 9 bases from J, the junction kept 6 bases outside the gene matches. CDR1 and CDR2 (germline): MNHEY, SVGAGI. The CDR3 consists of 15 residues. A word on this clone: No antigen is known for it.

This was the immunoSEQ v3 assay. Each library reached about 2.1 million read pairs, or roughly 4.5-6 million at deep level. Profiling relied on immunoSEQ multiplex PCR, and the TCRdb table lists in-frame clones only, not all of them. The sample gives 25,000 to 40,000 clones, about 70% of which show up once; under 3.5% is in the top ten. The source was blood, collected at baseline. The TCR comes from a woman between 30 and 80 years old with non-small cell lung cancer. The chain joins TRBV6-5 to TRBJ1-6, with 8 nucleotides matching TRBD1. CDR3: CASSYMPGGSSPLHF. CDR3 nucleotide sequence: TGTGCCAGCAGTTACATGCCAGGGGGCAGTTCACCCCTCCACTTT.